This section outlines one TCR beta chain sequence together with its context. Its antigen is as yet unknown. This record comes from a study of shared clonotypes between healthy human individuals. Whole-study findings and limits: The researchers took only blood, and tissue repertoires probably look different.

Trimming took 4 bases from V and 7 from J, leaving 20 bases between them. This CDR3 contains 15 residues. Germline V gene data show CDR1 as PRHDT and CDR2 as FYEKMQ (reference sequence). Deep-level settings were used for running the assay. Clones were read by immunoSEQ multiplex PCR, and TCRdb kept only the in-frame ones, dropping some. The sample has some 2.1 million clones; over 85% are singletons. Only CD45RO-negative cells positively selected for CCR7 counted as naive CD8 cells, so terminally differentiated effector memory CD45RA+ cells were excluded. The sequenced sample consisted of naive CD8+ T cells sorted from blood. The V call is TRBV13, the J call TRBJ2-7; the D gene is possibly TRBD2 (6 bases). The clonotype was recovered from a man between 18 and 29 years old in good health. CDR3 DNA: TGTGCCAGCAGCTCCCGGGACTCTGGGACGAGTGAGCAGTACTTC. Its translation: CASSSRDSGTSEQYF.